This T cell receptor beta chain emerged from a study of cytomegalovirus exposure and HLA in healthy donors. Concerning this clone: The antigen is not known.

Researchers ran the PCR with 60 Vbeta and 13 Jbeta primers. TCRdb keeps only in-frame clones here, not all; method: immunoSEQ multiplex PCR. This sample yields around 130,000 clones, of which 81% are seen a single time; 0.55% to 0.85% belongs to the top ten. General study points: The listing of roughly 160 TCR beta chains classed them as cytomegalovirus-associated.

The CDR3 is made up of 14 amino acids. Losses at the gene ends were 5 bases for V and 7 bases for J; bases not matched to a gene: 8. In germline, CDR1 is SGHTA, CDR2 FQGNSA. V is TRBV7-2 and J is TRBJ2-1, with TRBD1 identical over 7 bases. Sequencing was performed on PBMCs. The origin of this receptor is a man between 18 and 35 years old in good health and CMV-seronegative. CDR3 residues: CASSTRTGGNEQFF. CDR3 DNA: TGTGCCAGCAGCACCAGGACAGGAGGAAATGAGCAGTTCTTC. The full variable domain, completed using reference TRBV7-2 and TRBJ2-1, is GAGVSQSPSNKVTEKGKDVELRCDPISGHTALYWYRQSLGQGLEFLIYFQGNSAPDKSGLPSDRFSAERTGGSVSTLTIQRTQQEDSAVYLCASSTRTGGNEQFFGPGTRLTVL.